The rows below give T cell receptor beta chains drawn from one sample of a study of cytomegalovirus exposure and HLA in healthy donors. The data were produced by immunoSEQ multiplex PCR, yet TCRdb's version contains in-frame clones alone and is incomplete. The sample lists around 130,000 clones; approximately 82% were seen once. Material for sequencing was PBMCs. These receptors originate from a boy between 2 and 10 years old in good health and CMV-seronegative. CDR3s leave out the opening cysteine and the closing phenylalanine or tryptophan.

J gene,V gene,CDR3 protein
TRBJ2-2,TRBV6-5,ASSLQGGNTGELF
TRBJ1-6,TRBV9,ASSVSSYNSPLH
TRBJ2-3,TRBV19,ASTEGLAASTDTQY
TRBJ1-4,TRBV5-1,ASSPTGWGNEKLF
TRBJ2-6,TRBV21-1,ASSDREPPSGANILT
TRBJ1-1,TRBV6-1,ASSELVQGTEAF
TRBJ2-7,TRBV19,ASSIGGGAAYEQY
TRBJ1-1,TRBV5-4,ASSPREGGSEAF
TRBJ2-2,TRBV9,ASSVRGTNTGELF
TRBJ1-2,TRBV7-9,ASSFWSDYGYT
TRBJ2-3,TRBV7-9,ASSDDPLGLEMTTDTQY
TRBJ2-7,TRBV27,ASSLRGTFYGQY
TRBJ2-3,TRBV30,AWSTGLASDTQY
TRBJ2-1,TRBV5-4,ASGLPGLAGDNEQF
TRBJ2-5,TRBV5-1,ASSFGQGQETQY
TRBJ2-3,TRBV5-4,ASSLQGADSDTQY
TRBJ2-7,TRBV29-1,SVGQGRSYEQY
TRBJ2-1,TRBV9,ASSATSGSYNEQF
TRBJ1-5,TRBV11-2,ASSPGRFRGRNQPQH
TRBJ1-4,TRBV6-6,ASSTGQGVLYEKLF
TRBJ2-7,TRBV6-6,ASSYSDQGQYEQY
TRBJ1-6,TRBV27,ASRGGAGRSPLH
TRBJ2-1,TRBV11-2,ASSLVFLAGTYNEQF
TRBJ1-3,TRBV10-2,ASTWDSNSGNTIY
TRBJ2-6,TRBV15,ATSSRNQGAGANVLT
TRBJ1-1,TRBV29-1,SADRDATEAF
TRBJ2-3,TRBV6-5,ASSYSGLAGGDTQY
TRBJ1-2,TRBV4-1,ASSQVQGQGSFNYGYT
TRBJ1-4,TRBV6-5,ASSLDRVNEKLF
TRBJ1-2,TRBV6-4,ASSPLPGQGNYGYT
TRBJ2-5,TRBV19,ASSSQGVGETQY
TRBJ1-6,TRBV9,ASRPTSSYNSPLH
TRBJ2-1,TRBV21-1,ASSKARGTKGLAGPYNEQF
TRBJ2-3,TRBV7-2,ASSPKTGRRVTDTQY
TRBJ1-2,TRBV28,ASRLTGVYGYT
TRBJ2-2,TRBV29-1,SVLRGNTGELF
TRBJ1-6,TRBV5-6,ASSLVGALNSPLH
TRBJ1-2,TRBV5-4,ASSLGAGYT
TRBJ2-3,TRBV6-5,ASGPGGVRDTQY
TRBJ1-6,TRBV6-5,ASSSWEVPNSPLH
TRBJ1-1,TRBV5-5,ASSFSGNTEAF
TRBJ1-4,TRBV7-8,ASSPHGARNEKLF
-,TRBV4-1,ASSQDGAYEQY
TRBJ1-1,TRBV2,ASRTGTEAF
TRBJ2-1,TRBV10-1,ASSESGLYNEQF
TRBJ1-2,TRBV21-1,ASRTEGSHYGYT
TRBJ2-3,TRBV18,ASSPSRQGAHKDTQY
TRBJ2-1,TRBV29-1,SVDFYSTSGVSSYNEQF
TRBJ2-2,TRBV12-5,ASGLVQGGRTGELF
TRBJ1-2,TRBV6-5,ASSYSGEGGYT
TRBJ2-3,TRBV2,ASSGGPYGTDTQY
TRBJ1-2,TRBV4-1,ASSPSGATYGYT
TRBJ2-3,TRBV15,ATGPGLLSVPSDTQY
TRBJ1-2,TRBV30,AWGTRGSGGYT
TRBJ2-3,TRBV7-3,ASSPGFPDTQY
TRBJ1-1,TRBV6-6,ASMTNPNTEAF
TRBJ2-5,TRBV7-7,ASSLLGQGRETQY
TRBJ1-1,TRBV19,ASTERHPSSTEAF
TRBJ1-1,TRBV4-2,ASSQGAGAGNTEAF
TRBJ1-4,TRBV21-1,ASSPFGGAREKLF